Listed here are 31 T cell receptor beta chains from one sample, sequenced in a study of T cell changes during pregnancy in multiple sclerosis (dated by TCRdb to the late 2010s). Library construction relied on the immunoSEQ multiplex PCR assay. TCRdb carries this immuneACCESS record with in-frame sequences only. Its versions omit some clonotypes, under half of them owing to an unresolved V gene in the studies checked, with the rest unexplained. This sample is represented by some 67,000 clones; more than 90% of them were singletons. The ten top clones hold over 2% of the sample. This sample comprised peripheral blood, obtained in the first trimester of pregnancy. These receptors were obtained from a female donor with multiple sclerosis, enrolled in a pregnancy study.

The chain combines TRBV5-1 with TRBJ1-2; 7 bases are shared with TRBD1. Looked up from germline, CDR1 is SGHRS and CDR2 is YFSETQ. This CDR3 comprises 13 residues. After removal of 4 bases from V and 4 bases from J, the junction contained 4 bases not matched to a gene. DNA of the CDR3: TGCGCCAGCAGCCCCGACAGGGTCTATGGCTACACCTTC. This gives the protein CASSPDRVYGYTF.

The chain links TRBV11-2 to TRBJ1-2; 7 bases map to TRBD1. The germline CDR1 and CDR2 sequences are SGHAT and FQNNGV. This CDR3 has 14 residues. With 5 bases clipped from V and 5 bases from J, the junction kept 8 bases outside the gene matches. The CDR3 loop reads CASSQGGASYGYTF. CDR3 DNA: TGTGCCAGCAGCCAGGGGGGCGCATCATATGGCTACACCTTC.

This clone was observed a single time. Other DNA sequences from this sample encode an identical CDR3 as well. This sequence joins TRBV5-1 and TRBJ1-5, with D perhaps TRBD1 (5 bases). Germline V lookup: CDR1 SGHRS, CDR2 YFSETQ. The V and J ends lost 0 bases and 2 bases respectively, with 6 bases between them. This CDR3 spans 14 amino acids. CDR3 sequence reads: CASSLEGGNQPQHF. The CDR3 DNA reads TGCGCCAGCAGCTTGGAAGGGGGCAATCAGCCCCAGCATTTT.

The V and J genes are TRBV2 and TRBJ2-7, with 10 nucleotides matching TRBD1. The CDR3 spans 14 residues. Germline CDR1 reads SNHLY; CDR2 reads FYNNEI. V was pared by 7 bases and J by 0 bases, with 3 bases of the junction left unmatched. In nucleotides, the CDR3 is TGTGCCAGCAATAGGGACAGGGGCTCCTACGAGCAGTACTTC. It encodes CASNRDRGSYEQYF.

The chain joins TRBV6-1 to TRBJ2-1; 8 bases map to TRBD2. The J segment lost 3 bases and the V segment lost 9 bases, leaving 7 bases of the junction unmatched. CDR3 length: 14 residues. Germline V gene lookup returns CDR1 MNHNS and CDR2 SASEGT. The CDR3 sequence: CASMREEFYNEQFF. CDR3 nucleotides: TGTGCCAGTATGCGGGAGGAGTTCTACAATGAGCAGTTCTTC.

The chain recombines TRBV9 with TRBJ1-6; unclear D gene. The length of the CDR3 is 14 residues. Trimming left V 2 bases short and J 6 bases short, with 9 bases between. Germline values: CDR1 SGDLS, CDR2 YYNGEE. CDR3 region: CASSVGQLNSPLHF. As DNA, the CDR3 is TGTGCCAGCAGCGTTGGGCAACTTAATTCACCCCTCCACTTT. The variable domain in full, with the rest retrieved from reference TRBV9 and TRBJ1-6, is DSGVTQTPKHLITATGQRVTLRCSPRSGDLSVYWYQQSLDQGLQFLIQYYNGEERAKGNILERFSAQQFPDLHSELNLSSLELGDSALYFCASSVGQLNSPLHFGNGTRLTVT.

The genes are TRBV5-6 and TRBJ2-4; TRBD2 is a possible D gene (5 bases). Trimming stripped 0 bases from V and 7 bases from J, with 8 bases between. The germline V gene has CDR1 SGHDT and CDR2 YYEEEE. The CDR3 covers 13 residues. The CDR3 protein is CASSLAGENIQYF. CDR3 nucleotide sequence: TGTGCCAGCAGCTTGGCTGGGGAGAACATTCAGTACTTC.

This rearrangement joins TRBV11-2 to TRBJ2-7; 7 bases align to TRBD1. The CDR3 length is 16 residues. V shed 1 base, J shed 4 bases, and the junction held 10 bases outside the gene matches. Looked up from germline, CDR1 is SGHAT and CDR2 is FQNNGV. The CDR3: CASSLGGAGGLYEQYF. In nucleotides, the CDR3 is TGTGCCAGCAGCTTAGGTGGGGCAGGGGGATTGTACGAGCAGTACTTC.

J is TRBJ2-3 and V is TRBV10-2, with a tentative D call TRBD2 (5 bases). CDR3 length: 11 amino acids. Looked up from germline, CDR1 is WSHSY and CDR2 is SAAADI. The ends were cut back, 0 bases at V and 10 bases at J, with 5 bases in the middle. Here the CDR3 DNA reads TGCGCCAGCAGTGAGTCGAGGGCGCAGTATTTT. Residues: CASSESRAQYF.

The rearrangement uses TRBV10-3 and TRBJ1-1, with 8 nucleotides matching TRBD1. Germline V gene sequence: CDR1 ENHRY, CDR2 SYGVKD. Trimming took 2 bases from V and 0 from J; bases not matched to a gene: 5. The CDR3 loop spans 16 amino acids. DNA of the CDR3: TGTGCCATCAGTGAGCCCCCGGGACAGGTGAACACTGAAGCTTTCTTT. Translated: CAISEPPGQVNTEAFF.

J is TRBJ2-3 and V is TRBV7-2; 7 bases match TRBD2. Losses at the gene ends were 1 base for V and 0 bases for J; bases not matched to a gene: 7. The germline gives CDR1 SGHTA, CDR2 FQGNSA. The CDR3 totals 17 residues. The DNA of the CDR3 is TGTGCCAGCAGCTTAGGTGCGAGCGGGGCTAGCACAGATACGCAGTATTTT. Its translation: CASSLGASGASTDTQYF.

This clone was seen once. V gene TRBV5-1 combines with J gene TRBJ2-3; D remains ambiguous. The CDR3 spans 14 residues. The V gene's germline CDR1 is SGHRS and CDR2 YFSETQ. Trimming took 5 bases from V and 4 from J, leaving 14 bases between them. The CDR3 coding sequence is TGCGCCAGCAGTAAGCCACCCCCGTCAGATACGCAGTATTTT. This translates into CASSKPPPSDTQYF.

The rearrangement links TRBV7-9 to TRBJ2-3, with TRBD2 as a possible D gene (5 bases). The CDR3 consists of 16 residues. V was pared by 3 bases and J by 3 bases, with 16 bases between. From germline, CDR1 is SEHNR and CDR2 FQNEAQ (reference sequence). CDR3 sequence reads: CASSLGAGLTTDTQYF. The CDR3 nucleotides are TGTGCCAGCAGCTTGGGTGCGGGTTTAACAACAGATACGCAGTATTTT.

The CDR3, as DNA: TGTGCCAGCAGCTCCTATGAGGACCAGTACTTC. Translation gives CASSSYEDQYF. This sequence joins TRBV7-6 and TRBJ2-5; D uncertain. V was shortened by 4 bases and J by 10 bases, with 10 bases between the two germline ends. Germline CDR1 reads SGHVS; CDR2 reads FNYEAQ. The CDR3 is 11 residues long.

The chain has TRBV19 and TRBJ2-3, with D maybe TRBD1 (5 bases). This CDR3 has 14 amino acids. The V end was cut by 3 bases, the J end by 2 bases, with 9 bases between. Germline V CDR1 and CDR2: LNHDA, SQIVND (reference sequence). CDR3 in amino acids: CASSMGQLTDTQYF. DNA for the CDR3: TGTGCCAGTAGTATGGGGCAGCTCACAGATACGCAGTATTTT.

This rearrangement joins TRBV6-5 to TRBJ2-5, with D tentatively TRBD2 (7 bases). The CDR3 length is 16 residues. Germline V CDR1 and CDR2: MNHEY, SVGAGI. V was trimmed by 0 bases and J by 6 bases, leaving 17 bases between them. CDR3 region: CASSYSRGGPLKTQYF. The DNA of the CDR3 is TGTGCCAGCAGTTACTCGAGGGGGGGCCCCCTTAAGACCCAGTACTTC.

The chain joins TRBV7-6 to TRBJ1-2, with TRBD1 identical over 7 bases. The CDR3 runs to 17 residues. Looked up from germline, CDR1 is SGHVS and CDR2 is FNYEAQ. The V segment lost 1 base and the J segment 7 bases; nucleotides outside the gene matches: 15. CDR3 DNA sequence: TGTGCCAGCAGCTTAGTGGACAGGCCAGACCCAAACGTTGGCTACACCTTC. It codes for CASSLVDRPDPNVGYTF.

J is TRBJ1-4 and V is TRBV18; a weak D match, TRBD1 (6 bases). This CDR3 contains 15 residues. In germline, CDR1 is KGHSH, CDR2 LQKENI. Deletions cut 5 bases from V and 0 bases from J, with 10 bases between. CDR3 amino acids: CASSAGVSTNEKLFF. CDR3 nucleotide sequence: TGTGCCAGCTCAGCAGGGGTATCAACTAATGAAAAACTGTTTTTT.

This clone has a handful of counts. J is TRBJ1-1 and V is TRBV5-6; D call uncertain. The length of the CDR3 is 13 residues. Trimming removed 1 base from V and 9 bases from J, with 13 bases in between. CDR1 is SGHDT, CDR2 YYEEEE, per germline. The CDR3 sequence is CASSLIPRDKAFF. The CDR3 region has the DNA TGTGCCAGCAGCTTGATCCCGCGGGATAAAGCTTTCTTT.

The CDR3 loop is CASSEGTVNSPLHF. The CDR3, as DNA: TGTGCCAGCAGTGAAGGGACAGTCAACTCACCCCTCCACTTT. V is TRBV25-1 and J is TRBJ1-6; 7 bases align to TRBD1. Germline V CDR1 and CDR2: MGHDK, SYGVNS. This CDR3 has 14 residues. The V segment lost 2 bases and the J segment 10 bases; nucleotides outside the gene matches: 5.

CDR3 loop: CAWNAGAPYEQYF. The DNA for the CDR3 is TGTGCCTGGAATGCAGGGGCCCCCTACGAGCAGTACTTC. The rearrangement joins TRBV30 to TRBJ2-7, with D perhaps TRBD1 (6 bases). CDR3 length: 13 amino acids. The V gene's germline CDR1 is GTSNPN and CDR2 SVGIG (reference sequence). The ends were cut back, 4 bases at V and 2 bases at J, with 12 bases in the middle.

This chain uses TRBV10-1 with TRBJ2-1; 7 bases line up with TRBD2. Germline trimming cut 0 bases from V and 8 bases from J; bases unmatched to any gene: 4. Germline lookup yields CDR1 WNHNN and CDR2 SYGVQD (reference sequence). This CDR3 region has 14 residues. CDR3 in amino acids: CASSESPSGDEQFF. Written as DNA, the CDR3 is TGCGCCAGCAGTGAGTCGCCTAGCGGTGATGAGCAGTTCTTC.

V usage is TRBV5-4 and J usage is TRBJ2-1; D uncertain. Trimming stripped 4 bases from V and 4 bases from J, with 6 bases between. Germline V gene data show CDR1 as SGHNT and CDR2 as YYREEE (reference sequence). The CDR3 extends over 12 amino acids. The CDR3 bases are TGTGCCAGCAGCGGAGTTTACAATGAGCAGTTCTTC. Translation gives CASSGVYNEQFF.

The chain is built from TRBV2 and TRBJ1-5; D perhaps matches TRBD1 (6 bases). CDR1 is SNHLY, CDR2 FYNNEI, per germline. With 3 bases removed from V and 4 bases from J, the gap between germline ends came to 10 bases. The CDR3 extends over 14 amino acids. The chain's CDR3 is CASSDGRGNQPQHF. The DNA of the CDR3 is TGTGCCAGCAGTGACGGCAGGGGAAATCAGCCCCAGCATTTT. Together with reference TRBV2 and TRBJ1-5, the CDR3 gives the full variable domain: EPEVTQTPSHQVTQMGQEVILRCVPISNHLYFYWYRQILGQKVEFLVSFYNNEISEKSEIFDDQFSVERPDGSNFTLKIRSTKLEDSAMYFCASSDGRGNQPQHFGDGTRLSIL.

The chain has TRBV19 and TRBJ2-2; 8 bases align to TRBD2. Germline trimming cut 10 bases from V and 5 bases from J; bases unmatched to any gene: 12. The CDR3 totals 15 residues. From germline, CDR1 is LNHDA and CDR2 SQIVND (reference sequence). The CDR3 loop is CATGAGRGKTGELFF. The CDR3 nucleotides read TGTGCCACCGGAGCCGGGAGGGGAAAAACCGGGGAGCTGTTTTTT.

The rearrangement joins TRBV9 to TRBJ2-2; possible D gene TRBD1, 7 bases. Between the trimmed V and J ends, which lost 0 bases and 4 bases, there was a span of 13 bases. Germline CDR1 and CDR2: SGDLS and YYNGEE. The CDR3 has 16 residues. CDR3 loop: CASSVGQGEATGELFF. CDR3 coding DNA: TGTGCCAGCAGCGTAGGCCAGGGGGAGGCCACCGGGGAGCTGTTTTTT.

The chain carries TRBV7-9 and TRBJ2-7, with 8 nucleotides matching TRBD1. CDR1 and CDR2 (germline): SEHNR, FQNEAQ (reference sequence). Germline trimming cut 5 bases from V and 1 base from J; bases unmatched to any gene: 10. This CDR3 spans 16 amino acids. CDR3 protein: CASSPSWGTGSYEQYF. The CDR3 region has the DNA TGTGCCAGCAGCCCTTCCTGGGGGACAGGATCCTACGAGCAGTACTTC.

The chain employs TRBV7-3 and TRBJ2-3, with 7 bases aligning to TRBD1. Germline V gene lookup returns CDR1 SGHTA and CDR2 FQGTGA. The V and J ends lost 3 bases and 3 bases, in that order; junction bases with no gene match: 6. CDR3 length: 15 amino acids. For the CDR3, the DNA is TGTGCCAGCAGCTTGGAAGGGGGCCGAACAGATACGCAGTATTTT. Protein: CASSLEGGRTDTQYF.

This chain joins TRBV6-6 and TRBJ2-5, with D possibly matching TRBD2 (6 bases). There are 14 residues in the CDR3. V was shortened by 5 bases and J by 1 base, with 11 bases between the two germline ends. Germline V gene sequence: CDR1 MNHNY, CDR2 SVGAGI (reference sequence). CDR3 coding DNA: TGTGCCAGCAGTCTCCGGGAGTCCCAAGAGACCCAGTACTTC. It specifies CASSLRESQETQYF.

This clone was seen once. The chain has TRBV30 and TRBJ2-3, with TRBD1 identical over 8 bases. The CDR3 sequence is 14 residues long. The V segment lost 6 bases and the J segment 4 bases; nucleotides outside the gene matches: 9. Germline V CDR1 and CDR2: GTSNPN, SVGIG (reference sequence). The CDR3 sequence is CACLDRGLPDTQYF. The CDR3 nucleotides read TGTGCCTGCCTTGACAGGGGCCTCCCAGATACGCAGTATTTT.

The chain joins TRBV7-6 to TRBJ1-4, with 9 bases matching TRBD1. Germline CDR1 reads SGHVS; CDR2 reads FNYEAQ. The CDR3 consists of 17 residues. V was clipped by 3 bases and J by 7 bases; unmatched bases: 12. This CDR3 reads CASSFGTGRSLSEKLFF. The CDR3, as DNA: TGTGCCAGCAGCTTTGGGACAGGGAGGTCCCTTAGTGAAAAACTGTTTTTT.